Below, one TCR beta chain is given with its context. This entry comes from a study of T cell changes during pregnancy in multiple sclerosis. TCRdb's copy holds only in-frame clones and misses some; the assay was immunoSEQ multiplex PCR. Here the sample spans 85,000 to 120,000 clones, less than 95% being singletons. CDR1 is MNHEY, CDR2 SVGAGI, per germline. The CDR3 covers 15 residues. V lost 6 bases and J lost 4; bases outside the gene matches: 7. Sequenced here: peripheral blood, sampled after pregnancy. This receptor was identified in a female donor with multiple sclerosis, enrolled in a pregnancy study. The chain couples TRBV6-5 to TRBJ2-1; 9 bases agree with TRBD1. The CDR3 protein is CASSNRGQTYNEQFF. DNA for the CDR3: TGTGCCAGCAGCAACAGGGGGCAAACGTACAATGAGCAGTTCTTC.